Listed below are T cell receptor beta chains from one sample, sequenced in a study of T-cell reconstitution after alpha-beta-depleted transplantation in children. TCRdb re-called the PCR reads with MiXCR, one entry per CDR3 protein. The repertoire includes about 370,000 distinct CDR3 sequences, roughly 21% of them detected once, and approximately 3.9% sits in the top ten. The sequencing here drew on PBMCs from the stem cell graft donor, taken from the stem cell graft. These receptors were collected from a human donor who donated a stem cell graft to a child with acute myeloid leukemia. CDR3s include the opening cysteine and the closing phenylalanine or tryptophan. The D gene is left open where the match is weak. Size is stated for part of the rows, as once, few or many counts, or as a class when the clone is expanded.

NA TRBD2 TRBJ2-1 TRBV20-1 CSARDGTRDNEQFF TGCAGTGCTAGAGACGGGACTAGAGACAATGAGCAGTTCTTC
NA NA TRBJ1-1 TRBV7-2 CASSLGMAQGTEAFF TGTGCCAGCAGCTTAGGTATGGCCCAGGGGACTGAAGCTTTCTTT
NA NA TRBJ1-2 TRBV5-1 CASSLDLAGDHGYTF TGCGCCAGCAGCTTGGATCTGGCAGGGGATCATGGCTACACCTTC
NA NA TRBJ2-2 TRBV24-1 CATSDPGALAGELFF TGTGCCACCAGTGATCCCGGGGCGCTGGCCGGGGAGCTGTTTTTT
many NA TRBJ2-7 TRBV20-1 CSARDRRYEQYF TGCAGTGCTAGAGATCGCAGGTACGAGCAGTACTTC
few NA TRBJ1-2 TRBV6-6 CASTLDPNYGYTF TGTGCCAGCACCCTCGACCCAAACTATGGCTACACCTTC
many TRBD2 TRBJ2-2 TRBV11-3 CASSPGLSDTGELFF TGTGCCAGCAGCCCGGGACTATCCGACACCGGGGAGCTGTTTTTT
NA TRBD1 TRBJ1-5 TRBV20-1 CSATGQGAYSNQPQHF TGCAGTGCTACGGGACAGGGGGCTTATAGCAATCAGCCCCAGCATTTT
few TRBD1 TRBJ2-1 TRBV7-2 CASSSRGTGLDEQFF TGTGCCAGCAGCTCAAGAGGGACAGGGTTGGATGAGCAGTTCTTC
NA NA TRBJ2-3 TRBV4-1 CASSQVQEDTQYF TGCGCCAGCAGCCAGGTTCAGGAGGATACGCAGTATTTT
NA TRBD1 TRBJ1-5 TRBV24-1 CATSDNDRGSNQPQHF TGTGCCACCAGTGACAACGACAGGGGTTCTAATCAGCCCCAGCATTTT
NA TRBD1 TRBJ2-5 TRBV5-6 CASSLPGQGFKETQYF TGTGCCAGCAGCTTACCGGGACAGGGTTTCAAAGAGACCCAGTACTTC
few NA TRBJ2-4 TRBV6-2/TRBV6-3 CASSYGQGGRTPYF TGTGCCAGCAGTTACGGGCAGGGAGGACGGACGCCGTACTTC
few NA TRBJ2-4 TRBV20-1 CSASPSLAKNIQYF TGCAGTGCTAGCCCCTCCCTAGCCAAAAACATTCAGTACTTC
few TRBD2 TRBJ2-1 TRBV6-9 CASSLVAGAVGEQFF TGTGCCAGCAGTTTGGTGGCGGGAGCCGTGGGAGAGCAGTTCTTC
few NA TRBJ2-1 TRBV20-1 CSAQRRLSAASSYNEQFF TGCAGTGCTCAAAGGCGACTATCCGCCGCGAGCTCCTACAATGAGCAGTTCTTC
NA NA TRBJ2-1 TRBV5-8 CASSFGFPYNEQFF TGTGCCAGCAGCTTCGGTTTTCCCTACAATGAGCAGTTCTTC
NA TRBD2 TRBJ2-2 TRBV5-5 CASSFRRLASNTGELFF TGTGCCAGCAGCTTTCGGCGACTAGCTTCGAACACCGGGGAGCTGTTTTTT
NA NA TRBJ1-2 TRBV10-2 CASSDGVTYGYTF TGCGCCAGCAGTGATGGGGTAACCTATGGCTACACCTTC
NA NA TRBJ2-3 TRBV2 CASSEFRGDTQYF TGTGCCAGCAGTGAATTTCGCGGAGATACGCAGTATTTT
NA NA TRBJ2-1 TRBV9 CASSVFRVSSYNEQFF TGTGCCAGCAGCGTATTTCGCGTAAGCTCCTACAATGAGCAGTTCTTC
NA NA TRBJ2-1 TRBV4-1 CASSPPPGTTNNEQFF TGCGCCAGCAGCCCACCCCCCGGGACCACAAACAATGAGCAGTTCTTC
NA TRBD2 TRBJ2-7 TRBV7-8 CASKMTSASYEQYF TGTGCCAGCAAGATGACTAGCGCGTCCTACGAGCAGTACTTC
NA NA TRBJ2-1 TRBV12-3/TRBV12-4 CASAGVDSSYNEQFF TGTGCCAGCGCTGGGGTGGATAGCTCCTACAATGAGCAGTTCTTC
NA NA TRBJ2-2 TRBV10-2 CASSDLSQELFF TGCGCCAGCAGTGACCTAAGCCAGGAGCTGTTTTTT
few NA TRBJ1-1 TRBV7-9 CASSFVADGNTEAFF TGTGCCAGCAGCTTCGTCGCTGACGGAAACACTGAAGCTTTCTTT
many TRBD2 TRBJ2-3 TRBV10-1 CASSESVGLASHTQYF TGCGCCAGCAGTGAGTCTGTCGGACTAGCGTCTCATACGCAGTATTTT
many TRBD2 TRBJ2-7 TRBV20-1 CSARVGGVDQYF TGCAGTGCTAGAGTGGGGGGGGTGGATCAGTACTTC
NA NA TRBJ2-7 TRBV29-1 CSVDPGEGAGEQYF TGCAGCGTTGATCCAGGGGAGGGAGCGGGCGAGCAGTACTTC
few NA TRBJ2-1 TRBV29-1 CSERDLAEENEQFF TGCAGCGAACGAGATTTAGCAGAAGAGAATGAGCAGTTCTTC
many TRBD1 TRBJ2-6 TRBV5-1 CASRQGTGANVLTF TGCGCCAGCCGACAGGGGACTGGGGCCAACGTCCTGACTTTC
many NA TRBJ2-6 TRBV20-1 CSASSGANVLTF TGCAGTGCGTCTAGCGGGGCCAACGTCCTGACTTTC
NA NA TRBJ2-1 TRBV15 CATSRDVAGEQFF TGTGCCACCAGCAGAGATGTGGCAGGTGAGCAGTTCTTC
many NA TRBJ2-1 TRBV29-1 CSPPPQRRYNEQFF TGCAGTCCCCCTCCACAGCGGCGTTACAATGAGCAGTTCTTC
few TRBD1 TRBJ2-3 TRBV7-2 CASSGGQFTDTQYF TGTGCCAGCAGCGGGGGACAGTTCACAGATACGCAGTATTTT
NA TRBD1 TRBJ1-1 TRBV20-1 CSALNRGNTEAFF TGCAGTGCTCTAAACAGGGGTAACACTGAAGCTTTCTTT
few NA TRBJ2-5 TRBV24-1 CATSDFRDGSGETQYF TGTGCCACCAGTGATTTCAGAGACGGGAGTGGAGAGACCCAGTACTTC
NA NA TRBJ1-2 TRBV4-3 CASSPNAASNYGYTF TGCGCCAGCAGCCCGAACGCTGCCTCTAACTATGGCTACACCTTC
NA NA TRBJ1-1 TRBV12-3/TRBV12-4 CASSTGLLNTEAFF TGTGCCAGCAGCACGGGACTCCTGAACACTGAAGCTTTCTTT
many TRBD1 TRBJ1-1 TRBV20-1 CSASPRGLTEAFF TGCAGTGCTAGTCCCAGGGGGCTAACTGAAGCTTTCTTT
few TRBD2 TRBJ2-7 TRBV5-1 CASSSDQGGTYEQYF TGCGCCAGCAGCTCCGACCAGGGAGGGACCTACGAGCAGTACTTC
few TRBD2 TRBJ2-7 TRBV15 CATSRGLAGVYEQYF TGTGCCACCAGCAGAGGACTAGCGGGAGTTTATGAGCAGTACTTC
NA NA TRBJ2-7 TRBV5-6 CASSLESGVAYEQYF TGTGCCAGCAGCTTGGAATCAGGGGTAGCCTACGAGCAGTACTTC
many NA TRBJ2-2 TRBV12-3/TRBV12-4 CASTPFSGELFF TGTGCCAGCACTCCATTCAGCGGGGAGCTGTTTTTT
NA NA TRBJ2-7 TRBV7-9 CASSSDPHEQYF TGTGCCAGCAGCTCCGACCCCCACGAGCAGTACTTC
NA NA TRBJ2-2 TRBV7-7 CASSPSGHRNTGELFF TGTGCCAGCAGCCCTTCGGGACATAGGAACACCGGGGAGCTGTTTTTT
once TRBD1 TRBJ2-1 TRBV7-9 CASSLAGGHRRFF TGTGCCAGCAGCTTAGCAGGGGGCCACCGCCGGTTCTTC
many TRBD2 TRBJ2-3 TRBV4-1 CASSLKSAGFTDTQYF TGCGCCAGCAGCCTTAAATCAGCGGGATTCACAGATACGCAGTATTTT
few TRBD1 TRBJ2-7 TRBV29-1 CSVAPDRGREQYF TGCAGCGTAGCTCCGGACAGGGGGCGGGAGCAGTACTTC
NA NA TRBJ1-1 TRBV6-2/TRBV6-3 CASNQGTEAFF TGTGCCAGCAATCAGGGCACTGAAGCTTTCTTT
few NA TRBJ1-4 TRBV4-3 CASGGSGLFNEKLFF TGCGCCAGCGGAGGATCAGGGTTGTTCAATGAAAAACTGTTTTTT
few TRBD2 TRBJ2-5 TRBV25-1 CASSELAAQETQYF TGTGCCAGCAGTGAACTAGCGGCGCAAGAGACCCAGTACTTC